The entry below gives a single T cell receptor beta chain sequence along with its context. The data stem from a study of blood T cell repertoires in COVID-19. The assay was immunoSEQ multiplex PCR, and TCRdb's table has in-frame clones only and misses some. The sample gives about 320,000 clones, about 90% of which show up once; 5.5% to 6% is in the top ten. The CDR3 extends over 12 amino acids. CDR1 and CDR2 (germline): MDHEN, SYDVKM. The V end was cut by 6 bases, the J end by 10 bases, with 15 bases between. Source material: PBMCs or T cells enriched from blood (not recorded which). This TCR came from a woman under 40 who had recovered from COVID-19. The rearrangement uses TRBV28 and TRBJ1-1; a possible D gene is TRBD1 (6 bases). CDR3 DNA sequence: TGTGCCAGCAGCCTAATGGGGGGGCGAGCTTTCTTT. Translation gives CASSLMGGRAFF.